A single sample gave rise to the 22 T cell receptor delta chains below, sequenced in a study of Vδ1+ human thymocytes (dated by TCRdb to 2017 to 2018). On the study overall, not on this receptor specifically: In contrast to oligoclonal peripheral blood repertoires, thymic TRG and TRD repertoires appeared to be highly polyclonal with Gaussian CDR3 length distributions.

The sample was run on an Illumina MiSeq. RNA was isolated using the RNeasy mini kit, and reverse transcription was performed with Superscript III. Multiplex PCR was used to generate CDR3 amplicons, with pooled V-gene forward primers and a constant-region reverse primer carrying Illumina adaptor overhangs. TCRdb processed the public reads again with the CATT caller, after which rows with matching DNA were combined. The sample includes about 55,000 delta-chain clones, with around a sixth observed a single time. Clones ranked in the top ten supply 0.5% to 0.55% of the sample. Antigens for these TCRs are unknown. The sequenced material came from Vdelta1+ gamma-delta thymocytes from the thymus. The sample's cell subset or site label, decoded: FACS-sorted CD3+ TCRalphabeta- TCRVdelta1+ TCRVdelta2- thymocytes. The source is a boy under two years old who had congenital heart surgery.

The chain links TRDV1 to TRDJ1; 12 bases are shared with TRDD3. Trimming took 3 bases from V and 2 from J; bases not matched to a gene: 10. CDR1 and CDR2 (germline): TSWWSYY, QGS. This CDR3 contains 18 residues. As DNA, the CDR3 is TGTGCTCTTGGGGATGCCTTCGCCCTGGGGGATACGACCGATAAACTCATCTTT. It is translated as CALGDAFALGDTTDKLIF.

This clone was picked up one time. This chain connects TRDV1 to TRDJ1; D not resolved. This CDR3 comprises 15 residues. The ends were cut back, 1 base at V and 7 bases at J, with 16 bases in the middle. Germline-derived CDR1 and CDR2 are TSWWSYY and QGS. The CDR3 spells CALGEPAKPPLKLIF. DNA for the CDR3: TGTGCTCTTGGGGAACCGGCGAAGCCTCCTCTTAAACTCATCTTT.

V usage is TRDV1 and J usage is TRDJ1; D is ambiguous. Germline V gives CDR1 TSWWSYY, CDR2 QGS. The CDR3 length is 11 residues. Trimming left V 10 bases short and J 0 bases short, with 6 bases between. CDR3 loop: CAQDYTDKLIF. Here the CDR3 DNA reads TGTGCTCAGGACTACACCGATAAACTCATCTTT.

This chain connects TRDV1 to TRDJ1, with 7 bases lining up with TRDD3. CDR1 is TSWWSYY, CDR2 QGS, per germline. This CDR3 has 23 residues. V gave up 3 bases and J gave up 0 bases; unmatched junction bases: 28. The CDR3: CALGEAPLYPSTGVPVYTDKLIF. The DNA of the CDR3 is TGTGCTCTTGGGGAGGCCCCATTATACCCCTCTACTGGGGTCCCCGTGTACACCGATAAACTCATCTTT.

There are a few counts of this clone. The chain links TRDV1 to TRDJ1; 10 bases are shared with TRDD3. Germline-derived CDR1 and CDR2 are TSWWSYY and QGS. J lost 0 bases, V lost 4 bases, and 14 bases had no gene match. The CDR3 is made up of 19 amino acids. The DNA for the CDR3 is TGTGCTCTTGGGGCCGTTTCCCTGTACTGGGGGATCCACACCGATAAACTCATCTTT. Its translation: CALGAVSLYWGIHTDKLIF.

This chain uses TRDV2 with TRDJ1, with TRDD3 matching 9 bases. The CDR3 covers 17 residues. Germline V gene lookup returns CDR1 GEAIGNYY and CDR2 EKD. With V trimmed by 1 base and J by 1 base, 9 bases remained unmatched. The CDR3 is CACDTFRGILGTDKLIF. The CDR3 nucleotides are TGTGCCTGTGACACGTTCCGGGGGATACTCGGCACCGATAAACTCATCTTT.

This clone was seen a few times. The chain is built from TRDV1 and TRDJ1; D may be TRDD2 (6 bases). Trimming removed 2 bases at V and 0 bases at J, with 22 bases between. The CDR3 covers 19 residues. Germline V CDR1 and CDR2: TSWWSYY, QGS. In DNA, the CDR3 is TGTGCTCTTGGGGAATGGGCCTTCCAACGAATTCGTTACACCGATAAACTCATCTTT. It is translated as CALGEWAFQRIRYTDKLIF.

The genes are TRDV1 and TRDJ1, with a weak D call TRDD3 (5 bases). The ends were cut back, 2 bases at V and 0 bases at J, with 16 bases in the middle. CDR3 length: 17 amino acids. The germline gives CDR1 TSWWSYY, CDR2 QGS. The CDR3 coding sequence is TGTGCTCTTGGGGAATATCTGGGAACCCAGTACACCGATAAACTCATCTTT. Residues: CALGEYLGTQYTDKLIF.

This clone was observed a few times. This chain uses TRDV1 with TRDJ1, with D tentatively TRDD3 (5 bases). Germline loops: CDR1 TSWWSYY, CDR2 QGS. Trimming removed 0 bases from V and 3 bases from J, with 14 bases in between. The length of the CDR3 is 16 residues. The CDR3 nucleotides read TGTGCTCTTGGGGAACTTCTAACGGGGGTGGCCGATAAACTCATCTTT. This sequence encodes CALGELLTGVADKLIF.

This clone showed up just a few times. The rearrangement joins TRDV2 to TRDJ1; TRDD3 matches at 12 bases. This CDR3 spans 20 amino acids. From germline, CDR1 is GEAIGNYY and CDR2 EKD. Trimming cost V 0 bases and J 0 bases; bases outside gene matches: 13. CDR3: CACDTGYWGILIRYTDKLIF. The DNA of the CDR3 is TGTGCCTGTGACACCGGGTACTGGGGGATACTCATACGGTACACCGATAAACTCATCTTT.

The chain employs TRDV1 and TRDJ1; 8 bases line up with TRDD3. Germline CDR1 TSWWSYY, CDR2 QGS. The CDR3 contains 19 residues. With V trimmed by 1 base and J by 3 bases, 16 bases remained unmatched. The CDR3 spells CALGEPRSTGGFSADKLIF. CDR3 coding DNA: TGTGCTCTTGGGGAACCCCGCAGTACTGGGGGTTTCTCCGCCGATAAACTCATCTTT.

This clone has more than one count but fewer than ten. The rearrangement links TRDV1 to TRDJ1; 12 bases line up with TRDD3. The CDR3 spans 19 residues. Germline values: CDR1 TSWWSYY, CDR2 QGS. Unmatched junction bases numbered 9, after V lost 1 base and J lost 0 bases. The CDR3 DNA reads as TGTGCTCTTGGGGAACCAGAGACTGGGGGATACTTGTACACCGATAAACTCATCTTT. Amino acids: CALGEPETGGYLYTDKLIF.

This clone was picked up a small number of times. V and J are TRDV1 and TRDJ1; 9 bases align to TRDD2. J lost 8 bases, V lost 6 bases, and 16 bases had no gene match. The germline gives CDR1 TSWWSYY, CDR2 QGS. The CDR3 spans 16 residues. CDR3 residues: CALGRLPTNPGMKLIF. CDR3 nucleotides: TGTGCTCTTGGTCGCCTTCCTACTAACCCCGGGATGAAACTCATCTTT.

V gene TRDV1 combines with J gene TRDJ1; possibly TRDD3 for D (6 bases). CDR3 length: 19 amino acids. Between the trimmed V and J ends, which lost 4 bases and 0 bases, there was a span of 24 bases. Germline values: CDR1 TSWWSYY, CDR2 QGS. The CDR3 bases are TGTGCTCTTGGGGGTCCCGCCGCGTCTCGTACTGGGTACACCGATAAACTCATCTTT. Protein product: CALGGPAASRTGYTDKLIF.

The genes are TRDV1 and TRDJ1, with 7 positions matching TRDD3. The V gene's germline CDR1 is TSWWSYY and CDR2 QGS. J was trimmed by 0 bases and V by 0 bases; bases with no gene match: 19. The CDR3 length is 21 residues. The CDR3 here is CALGELNSSHLGVQYTDKLIF. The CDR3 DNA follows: TGTGCTCTTGGGGAACTAAACTCCTCCCACCTGGGGGTCCAGTACACCGATAAACTCATCTTT.

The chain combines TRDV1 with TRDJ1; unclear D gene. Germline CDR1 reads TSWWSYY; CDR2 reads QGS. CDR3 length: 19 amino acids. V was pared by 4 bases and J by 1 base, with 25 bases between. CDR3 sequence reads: CALGGPVGALRWTTDKLIF. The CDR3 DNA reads TGTGCTCTTGGGGGACCGGTTGGAGCGCTACGATGGACCACCGATAAACTCATCTTT.

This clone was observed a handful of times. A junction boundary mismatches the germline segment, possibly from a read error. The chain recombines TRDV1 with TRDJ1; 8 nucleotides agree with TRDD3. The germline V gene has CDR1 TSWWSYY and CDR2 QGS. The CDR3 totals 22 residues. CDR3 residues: CALGNKDSFYEGYAGLTDKPIF. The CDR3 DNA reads TGTGCTCTTGGGAACAAGGACTCCTTTTACGAGGGATACGCAGGGCTCACCGATAAACCCATCTTT.

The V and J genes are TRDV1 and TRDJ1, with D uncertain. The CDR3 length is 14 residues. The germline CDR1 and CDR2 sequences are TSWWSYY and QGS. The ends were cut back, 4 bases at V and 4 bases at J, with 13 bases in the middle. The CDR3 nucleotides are TGTGCTCTTGGGGTCCGCTACCTAGTCGATAAACTCATCTTT. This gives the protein CALGVRYLVDKLIF.

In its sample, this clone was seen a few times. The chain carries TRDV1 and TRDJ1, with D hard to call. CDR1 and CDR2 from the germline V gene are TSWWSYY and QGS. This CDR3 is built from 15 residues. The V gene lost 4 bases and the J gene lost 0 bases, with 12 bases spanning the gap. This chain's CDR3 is CALGAPTSYTDKLIF. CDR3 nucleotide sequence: TGTGCTCTTGGGGCACCAACATCGTACACCGATAAACTCATCTTT.

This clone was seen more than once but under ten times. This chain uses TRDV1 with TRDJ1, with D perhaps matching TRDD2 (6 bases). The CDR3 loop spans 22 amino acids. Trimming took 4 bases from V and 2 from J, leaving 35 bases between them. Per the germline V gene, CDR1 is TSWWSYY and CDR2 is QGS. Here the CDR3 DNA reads TGTGCTCTTGGGGGCGACCTTCCCAGAGGAATGGGGCTCCCGAGGCGGACCGATAAACTCATCTTT. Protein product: CALGGDLPRGMGLPRRTDKLIF.

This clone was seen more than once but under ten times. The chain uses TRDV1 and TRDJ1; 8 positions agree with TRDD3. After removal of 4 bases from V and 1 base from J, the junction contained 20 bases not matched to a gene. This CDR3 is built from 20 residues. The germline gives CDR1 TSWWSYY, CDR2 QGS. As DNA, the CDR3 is TGTGCTCTTGGGGGAGTTTATTACTGGGGGCCCCGAAGGCTCACCGATAAACTCATCTTT. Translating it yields CALGGVYYWGPRRLTDKLIF.

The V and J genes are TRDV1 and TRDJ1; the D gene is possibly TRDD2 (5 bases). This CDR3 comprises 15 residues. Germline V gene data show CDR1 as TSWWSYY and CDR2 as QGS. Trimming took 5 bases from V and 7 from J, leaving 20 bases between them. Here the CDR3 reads CALGPYHLRAFKLIF. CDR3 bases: TGTGCTCTTGGGCCCTACCACCTAAGAGCGTTTAAACTCATCTTT.